The present TCR beta chain was sequenced within a study of long-term antiretroviral therapy in people with HIV. As regards this clone: Its antigen is unidentified.

The assay used was immunoSEQ (version v3.0), run at survey level. The assay was immunoSEQ multiplex PCR, and TCRdb's table has in-frame clones only and misses some. The sample includes approximately 33,000 clones, approximately 83% of them seen just once. V shed 3 bases and J shed 0 bases, with 9 bases lying between them. Germline V lookup: CDR1 SGHRS, CDR2 YFSETQ. The CDR3 is made up of 15 amino acids. Study conclusions and caveats: In samples taken after ART, diversity increased but remained below transplant donor control levels.

This rearrangement joins TRBV5-1 to TRBJ2-2, with D possibly TRBD1 on 5 matching bases. Sequenced here: unsorted PBMCs, sampled 0.8 years before starting antiretroviral therapy. The sequence was obtained from a young man with HIV. This chain's CDR3 is CASSSDSANTGELFF. The CDR3 bases are TGCGCCAGCAGCTCCGACAGCGCGAACACCGGGGAGCTGTTTTTT.